This note documents a single T cell receptor (beta chain) sequence. This clone was seen once. Its antigen specificity is not known. Qualities for individual bases were not recorded, and no much larger clone is one base off. The CDR3 holds 17 amino acids from the cysteine to the phenylalanine. The sequence is cut down to CDR3 DNA, 51 bases in frame from base 1. For this chain, trimming is 4 bases at the V end and 3 bases at the J end, and the number of junction bases without a gene match is 12. Reading the germline V gene (reference sequence) gives CDR1 LNHNV and CDR2 YYDKDF. Healthy HIV-negative adults with no recently reported acute infections or vaccinations were included as donors. Only Caucasian adults living in Nashville, Tennessee, USA were represented among the donors. CD4+ T cells were enriched by magnetic negative selection, after which naive cells were positively selected on CD45RA and the negative fraction was taken as the memory subset. Blood was obtained by leukapheresis, after which PBMCs were separated by Ficoll-Histopaque density gradient centrifugation and cryopreserved in liquid nitrogen vapor phase. Analytical flow cytometry was used to check the purity and quantity of each magnetically sorted T cell population. Each sorted fraction had its genomic DNA isolated and then quantified by UV absorbance on a Nanodrop 2000c.

The data originate from a study of shared clonotypes between healthy human individuals (dated by TCRdb to the early 2020s). Study-level background: A couple of women and a few men aged 18 to 49 years were included in the cohort. For each donor, CD4 naive and CD4 memory were each run on three plates, CD8 naive on two plates, and CD8 memory on one plate. To estimate repertoire size and how much clonotype sharing occurs between individuals, the study deeply sequenced the blood TCR repertoires of a handful of healthy adults. Libraries were prepared and TCR repertoires were sequenced by different laboratories using diverse techniques, in order to increase sequencing depth and limit assay-specific biases. Per donor, leukapheresis produced somewhere between about 0.8 and 9.5 billion PBMCs.

Results the study describes overall, beyond this receptor: Sampling was limited to blood, and TCR repertoires in tissue likely differ from TCR repertoires in blood. Compared with non-shared clonotypes, clonotypes shared by all four sorted-subset donors had higher generation probabilities. Pairwise subsampling indicated that sequencing depth was expected to affect the degree of clonotype sharing among donors. Estimated clonotype richness was generally larger for naive than for memory subsets. When several donors were compared, the shared fraction of clonotypes was about 5.2% for naive CD4, roughly 3.4% for naive CD8, roughly 2.3% for memory CD4, and 0.4% for memory CD8. Incomplete sequencing was indicated by rarefaction of sorted-subset datasets, despite the large sequencing depth. Because the study included only a small number of donors, the genetic and exposure-history diversity represented was limited.

Using the deep immunoSEQ assay, multiplex PCR amplified TCR CDR3 regions from genomic DNA. Extracted genomic DNA from each cell subset was spread evenly across all wells of several immunoSEQ 96-well plates, with each plate serving as a replicate. For sorted subsets, each replicate PCR was loaded with 200 ng genomic DNA, equivalent to some 27,000 T cell genomes. Purified libraries were quantified with a Qubit 3.0 fluorometer, sized on a Bioanalyzer 2100, and re-quantified with the KAPA Library Quantification kit. Every immunoSEQ 96-well plate was sequenced on a dedicated single-read 150-cycle Illumina NextSeq 550 flow cell. As for the original processing: The immunoSEQ output contained only junctional sequences without quality scores, so filtering could not match that applied to full-length reads. Sequences were annotated with PyIR, a Python wrapper for IgBLAST v1.9, and V/J genes and CDR3 were assigned using IMGT germline references. Reads with weak V/J assignments (E-value above 1e-6), missing CDR3, stop codons, out-of-frame junctions, or ambiguous translated residues were removed. V3J clonotypes were defined as sequences sharing an identical inferred V gene, J gene, and CDR3 amino acid sequence. Percentage overlap between repertoires was computed as shared unique clonotypes divided by the size of the smaller repertoire. Three approaches were used to assess repertoire richness: RTK rarefaction, the Chao1 estimator, and Recon v2.1 estimates of unobserved clonotypes. Generation probabilities were computed with OLGA for all TCRbeta clonotypes obtained by the gDNA method from four donors. Drawn from immuneACCESS, this table holds only the in-frame rearrangements with V and J called that TCRdb kept. Clones are partly lost; checked studies trace under half to an unresolved V gene and leave the rest unexplained. The D gene and trimming were derived from the DNA, and the V and J assignments and clone size from that table. The sample includes more than 400,000 clones, with roughly 95% observed a single time. The top ten clonotypes cover about 0.068% of the sample.

The receptor comes from a woman in her 30s in good health. The chain is made from TRBV15 and TRBJ2-3, with TRBD2 identical over 8 junction bases. Sequenced: naive CD4+ T cells sorted from blood. This specimen's cell subset or site label, per the study, means: CD45RA+ positively selected. The CDR3 region has the sequence CATSTKTTSGLTDTQYF. The DNA is TGTGCCACCAGCACGAAAACTACTAGCGGCCTAACAGATACGCAGTATTTT.